One and the same sample provided the 12 T cell receptor beta chains below, sequenced in a study of shared clonotypes between healthy human individuals. Method: immunoSEQ multiplex PCR; TCRdb's copy keeps in-frame clones and lacks some. Here the sample spans approximately 2,300,000 clones, approximately 90% being singletons. The sample comprised naive CD4+ T cells from PBMCs. This sample's subset: CD45RA+ positively selected. All receptors derive from a man between 18 and 29 years old in good health. Some clones in this sample may be carry-over from other donors' samples.

This chain links TRBV9 with TRBJ1-2, with 7 bases that match TRBD1. The CDR3 length is 15 residues. V shed 0 bases and J 4 bases; nucleotides not matched to a gene: 6. Germline V CDR1 and CDR2: SGDLS, YYNGEE. CDR3 in DNA: TGTGCCAGCAGCGTAGCAGAGGGGGCAATCTATGGCTACACCTTC. This sequence encodes CASSVAEGAIYGYTF.

V gene TRBV28 combines with J gene TRBJ2-1; D unresolved. Germline V gene data show CDR1 as MDHEN and CDR2 as SYDVKM. This CDR3 is built from 15 residues. Trimming pared 5 bases from V and 3 bases from J, leaving 14 bases between. The CDR3 DNA follows: TGTGCCAGCAGTCCCCTCACCAGACTCTACAATGAGCAGTTCTTC. Its protein product is CASSPLTRLYNEQFF.

V is TRBV10-1 and J is TRBJ2-5, with D possibly being TRBD1 (6 bases). V was shortened by 0 bases and J by 2 bases, with 10 bases between the two germline ends. The germline V gene encodes CDR1 WNHNN and CDR2 SYGVQD (reference sequence). The CDR3 is made up of 15 amino acids. In DNA, the CDR3 is TGCGCCAGCAGTGAGTCCGGCAGGGGTCAAGAGACCCAGTACTTC. This encodes CASSESGRGQETQYF.

In this sample, this clone turned up a few times. V usage is TRBV19 and J usage is TRBJ1-5; no clear D. The V and J ends lost 1 base and 12 bases respectively, with 7 bases between them. This CDR3 region has 11 residues. The germline CDR1 and CDR2 sequences are LNHDA and SQIVND (reference sequence). For the CDR3, the DNA is TGTGCCAGTAGTATAGGGGCAGTCCAGCATTTT. This sequence encodes CASSIGAVQHF.

The gene calls are TRBV5-1 and TRBJ2-5, with 9 bases matching TRBD2. This CDR3 is built from 16 residues. Germline lookup yields CDR1 SGHRS and CDR2 YFSETQ. Trimming cost V 0 bases and J 4 bases; bases outside gene matches: 7. CDR3 loop: CASSLAGSGRSETQYF. The DNA for the CDR3 is TGCGCCAGCAGCTTGGCCGGTAGCGGGAGATCAGAGACCCAGTACTTC.

The chain uses TRBV19 and TRBJ1-4; D is uncertain. This CDR3 spans 16 amino acids. Germline CDR1 and CDR2: LNHDA and SQIVND (reference sequence). The V and J ends lost 3 bases and 0 bases respectively, with 11 bases between them. CDR3 sequence (DNA): TGTGCCAGTAGTATTGTTCATACACCAACTAATGAAAAACTGTTTTTT. As protein: CASSIVHTPTNEKLFF.

This rearrangement joins TRBV10-2 to TRBJ2-7; 8 positions match TRBD2. Losses at the gene ends were 7 bases for V and 3 bases for J; bases not matched to a gene: 5. Germline assignment: CDR1 WSHSY and CDR2 SAAADI. The CDR3 sequence is 13 residues long. CDR3: CASTIGTSYEQYF. The CDR3 nucleotides are TGCGCCAGCACTATCGGGACTAGCTACGAGCAGTACTTC.

The rearrangement uses TRBV5-3 and TRBJ2-7; possibly TRBD2 for D (6 bases). TRBV5-3 is given ORF status, its function remaining uncertain. The CDR3 is made up of 15 amino acids. V lost 6 bases, J lost 4 bases, and 20 bases lay in between. The CDR3 here is CARISVRLSGYEQYF. In DNA form, the CDR3 reads TGTGCCAGAATATCAGTGAGGCTGAGCGGGTACGAGCAGTACTTC.

The table lists this clone with a few counts. The gene calls are TRBV5-6 and TRBJ2-5; possibly TRBD1 for D (6 bases). The V end was cut by 1 base, the J end by 5 bases, with 6 bases between. Germline V CDR1 and CDR2: SGHDT, YYEEEE. CDR3 length: 12 residues. In nucleotides, the CDR3 is TGTGCCAGCAGCTTGCAGGGGGAGACCCAGTACTTC. Translation: CASSLQGETQYF. Full variable domain (remainder filled in from reference TRBV5-6 and TRBJ2-5): DAGVTQSPTHLIKTRGQQVTLRCSPKSGHDTVSWYQQALGQGPQFIFQYYEEEERQRGNFPDRFSGHQFPNYSSELNVNALLLGDSALYLCASSLQGETQYFGPGTRLLVL.

The gene calls are TRBV7-9 and TRBJ2-7; D is uncertain. The V and J ends lost 2 bases and 0 bases respectively, with 8 bases between them. There are 14 residues in the CDR3. From germline, CDR1 is SEHNR and CDR2 FQNEAQ (reference sequence). The CDR3 loop is CASSLMTSSYEQYF. The CDR3 bases are TGTGCCAGCAGCTTAATGACATCCTCCTACGAGCAGTACTTC. Together with reference TRBV7-9 and TRBJ2-7, the CDR3 gives the full variable domain: DTGVSQNPRHKITKRGQNVTFRCDPISEHNRLYWYRQTLGQGPEFLTYFQNEAQLEKSRLLSDRFSAERPKGSFSTLEIQRTEQGDSAMYLCASSLMTSSYEQYFGPGTRLTVT.

This clone came up once. Distinct nucleotide sequences in the sample also encode this CDR3. CDR3 sequence (DNA): TGTGCCAGCAGCTTAGGCCGAGGGAACGAGCAGTACTTC. Its protein is CASSLGRGNEQYF. The gene calls are TRBV11-3 and TRBJ2-7, with a weak D call TRBD2 (5 bases). Germline CDR1 SGHNT, CDR2 YENEEA. The CDR3 totals 13 residues. The ends were cut back, 1 base at V and 5 bases at J, with 9 bases in the middle.

The rearrangement links TRBV6-5 to TRBJ2-7; the match to TRBD1 covers 7 bases. J lost 4 bases, V lost 2 bases, and 8 bases had no gene match. The CDR3 loop spans 15 amino acids. Per germline, CDR1 MNHEY and CDR2 SVGAGI. The CDR3 reads CASSYTVTGRYEQYF. The CDR3 DNA reads TGTGCCAGCAGTTACACCGTGACAGGGCGGTACGAGCAGTACTTC.